The rows below give T cell receptor beta chains drawn from one sample of a study of shared T cell receptors in the human thymus. Measured with immunoSEQ multiplex PCR; TCRdb has only the in-frame clones, and not every one. The profile shows around 340,000 clones, 85% to 95% of them singletons. What was sequenced was thymocytes. These receptors all stem from a human donor. Each CDR3 is given with its conserved first and last residue. The D gene is left open where the match is weak. For some rows the clone size is stated as once, few or many, or as a class when expanded; others skip it.

cdr3_length	clone_size	j_call	d_call	v_call	cdr3_aa	cdr3_nt
15	.	TRBJ2-1	.	TRBV4-3	CASSQEVERYNEQFF	TGCGCCAGCAGCCAAGAGGTAGAGAGGTACAATGAGCAGTTCTTC
14	.	TRBJ2-5	.	TRBV5-1	CASSVSGTLETQYF	TGCGCCAGCAGCGTTTCCGGGACACTAGAGACCCAGTACTTC
13	.	TRBJ2-5	.	TRBV6-1	CASSGRDSETQYF	TGTGCCAGCAGTGGACGTGATTCAGAGACCCAGTACTTC
17	.	TRBJ1-3	.	TRBV7-9	CASSLTGQLVSGNTIYF	TGTGCCAGCAGCTTAACCGGACAGCTAGTCTCTGGAAACACCATATATTTT
12	once	TRBJ1-2	.	TRBV27	CATAGTSYGYTF	TGTGCCACCGCCGGGACCTCCTATGGCTACACCTTC
16	.	TRBJ1-1	.	TRBV19	CASSIGAGARNTEAFF	TGTGCCAGTAGTATCGGGGCAGGCGCCAGGAACACTGAAGCTTTCTTT
15	.	TRBJ2-5	TRBD2	TRBV27	CASSLRRETKETQYF	TGTGCCAGCAGTTTACGGCGGGAGACTAAGGAGACCCAGTACTTC
17	.	TRBJ1-2	TRBD1	TRBV27	CASSPGGQGKFGHGYTF	TGTGCCAGCAGTCCCGGGGGACAGGGAAAATTTGGCCATGGCTACACCTTC
11	.	TRBJ1-2	.	TRBV27	CASRQGGGYTF	TGTGCCAGCAGACAGGGCGGTGGCTACACCTTC
17	.	TRBJ2-1	.	TRBV7-2	CASSLDAFKRVFNEQFF	TGTGCCAGCAGCTTAGATGCCTTTAAGCGGGTCTTCAATGAGCAGTTCTTC
17	.	TRBJ2-4	TRBD2	TRBV5-1	CASSSRAGGEGKNIQYF	TGCGCCAGCAGCTCCAGGGCGGGGGGAGAAGGCAAAAACATTCAGTACTTC
16	.	TRBJ2-2	.	TRBV28	CASTTSVPRDTGELFF	TGTGCCAGCACCACCTCTGTGCCTCGGGACACCGGGGAGCTGTTTTTT
15	.	TRBJ2-1	TRBD2	TRBV4-2	CASSQGSGRNNEQFF	TGTGCCAGCAGCCAAGGAAGCGGGAGAAACAATGAGCAGTTCTTC
17	once	TRBJ2-4	.	TRBV5-1	CASSLTGLSRAKNIQYF	TGCGCCAGCAGCTTGACAGGGCTCTCCCGGGCCAAAAACATTCAGTACTTC
14	.	TRBJ2-7	.	TRBV28	CASHRGAGRDEQYF	TGTGCCAGCCACCGGGGGGCGGGAAGGGACGAGCAGTACTTC
12	.	TRBJ2-7	TRBD2	TRBV11-2	CASSSGGYEQYF	TGTGCCAGCAGCTCCGGGGGGTACGAGCAGTACTTC
15	.	TRBJ2-1	.	TRBV6-1	CASSEEAGSGNEQFF	TGTGCCAGCAGTGAAGAAGCCGGGAGCGGGAATGAGCAGTTCTTC
16	.	TRBJ2-1	TRBD2	TRBV18	CASSPPGLAIHNEQFF	TGTGCCAGCTCACCGCCTGGACTAGCGATCCACAATGAGCAGTTCTTC